Reported below is one T cell receptor beta chain. As yet, its antigen is unknown. Looked up from germline, CDR1 is MDHEN and CDR2 is SYDVKM. This CDR3 region has 15 residues. J lost 1 base, V lost 3 bases, and 5 bases had no gene match. This sample is part of a study of somatic mutations in cytotoxic T cells in rheumatoid arthritis. About the study: A 30 ml EDTA sample of patient blood was drawn right after diagnosis, before any treatment.

The study's findings and limits: For about an eighth of the roughly 60 patients, a single CD8+ clone accounted for more than 20% of CD8+ cells. No antigen targets were known for the expanded CD8+ clones. CD8+ clonality increased with age in rheumatoid arthritis patients but not in healthy controls.

Data came from immunoSEQ multiplex PCR; TCRdb stores just in-frame clones and leaves some out. The data hold about 16,000 clones, with more than 75% observed a single time. This receptor was obtained from a woman in her forties or fifties with rheumatoid arthritis. This sequence joins TRBV28 and TRBJ1-1; 7 positions match TRBD1. The sample comprised CD8+ T cells sorted from blood. The CDR3 DNA reads as TGTGCCAGCAGTTTCCGTGGGGACAGGAACACTGAAGCTTTCTTT. Its protein is CASSFRGDRNTEAFF.